The present entry profiles one T cell receptor (beta chain) with its context. Compared with germline, one end of the junction differs, possibly owing to a read error. This sample is drawn from a study of early T cells in non-severe SARS-CoV-2 infection. About the study: The sequenced material was bulk RNA from unsorted whole blood, and its chains were unpaired.

Individual cDNA molecules each received unique molecular identifiers attached to them. MiXCR was run by TCRdb on the 5' RACE reads, yielding one entry per CDR3 protein. Of over 85,000 distinct CDR3 sequences listed, 10% to 15% are singletons. This CDR3 is 16 amino acids long. Germline loops: CDR1 MDHEN, CDR2 SYDVKM. The V call is TRBV28, the J call TRBJ1-6; 11 bases map to TRBD1. The material was whole blood, obtained at baseline. The receptor comes from an adult who was a healthcare worker with PCR-confirmed SARS-CoV-2 infection or an uninfected control (not recorded which). CDR3 region: CASQRTGGPLNSSLHF. CDR3 coding DNA: TGTGCCAGCCAGAGGACAGGGGGCCCCTTGAATTCATCCCTCCACTTT.